This TCR beta chain derives from a study of T cell changes during pregnancy in multiple sclerosis. The CDR3 consists of 17 residues. Unmatched junction bases numbered 8, after V lost 3 bases and J lost 3 bases. Germline loops: CDR1 SGDLS, CDR2 YYNGEE. Repertoires were generated with immunoSEQ multiplex PCR, while TCRdb's copy carries only in-frame clones and drops some. The data show tens of thousands of clones, about 90% seen once. The source material was CD4+ T cells from peripheral blood mononuclear cells, sampled after pregnancy. The TCR sequence derives from a female donor with multiple sclerosis, enrolled in a pregnancy study. The rearrangement links TRBV9 to TRBJ1-3; 11 positions match TRBD1. The CDR3: CASSETGTGGGGNTIYF. Written as DNA, the CDR3 is TGTGCCAGCAGCGAGACCGGGACAGGGGGAGGTGGAAACACCATATATTTT.